The rows below give T cell receptor beta chains drawn from one sample of a study of T cells in Graves' hyperthyroidism and ophthalmopathy. Each CDR3 protein is one row after TCRdb ran MiXCR on the multiplex PCR reads. The sample lists some 770,000 distinct CDR3 sequences, about 17% occurring once. Sequenced material: blood. These receptor sequences come from a young man with Graves' hyperthyroidism. Both conserved end residues are part of each CDR3. Each record gives: V gene, D gene, clone size, J gene, CDR3 DNA, CDR3 protein. The D gene is left open where the match is weak. The listing skips clone size in some rows; elsewhere it reads once, few, many or a size class.

V: TRBV4-2; D: .; size: .; J: TRBJ2-3; DNA: TGTGCCAGCAGCCACGAGGGGCAGGGTGGAGATACGCAGTATTTT; CDR3: CASSHEGQGGDTQYF
V: TRBV6-2/TRBV6-3; D: TRBD1; size: .; J: TRBJ2-2; DNA: TGTGCCAGCAGTTTCGTCACAGGGGGAAAAAACACCGGGGAGCTGTTTTTT; CDR3: CASSFVTGGKNTGELFF
V: TRBV11-1; D: .; size: .; J: TRBJ2-7; DNA: TGTGCCAGCAGCTCTCCCGAACCCCGGGACTCTTACGAGCAGTACTTC; CDR3: CASSSPEPRDSYEQYF
V: TRBV19; D: .; size: .; J: TRBJ1-5; DNA: TGTGCCAGTAGTGAGGGGCGGGAGGGTCAGCCCCAGCATTTT; CDR3: CASSEGREGQPQHF
V: TRBV20-1; D: .; size: .; J: TRBJ2-5; DNA: TGCAGTGCTAGAGGGGACTCCCGGGGGGAGACCCAGTACTTC; CDR3: CSARGDSRGETQYF
V: TRBV28; D: .; size: many; J: TRBJ1-3; DNA: TGTGCCAGCAGTTTGCCGGGAACGGCTGGAAACACCATATATTTT; CDR3: CASSLPGTAGNTIYF
V: TRBV20-1; D: TRBD1; size: .; J: TRBJ1-6; DNA: TGCAGTGTACGACCCTATGACAGGGATAATTCACCCCTCCACTTT; CDR3: CSVRPYDRDNSPLHF
V: TRBV6-2/TRBV6-3; D: .; size: many; J: TRBJ2-7; DNA: TGTGCCAGCAGTCATACGTTTGGGAAGGGGACCTACGAGCAGTACTTC; CDR3: CASSHTFGKGTYEQYF
V: TRBV18; D: .; size: many; J: TRBJ2-1; DNA: TGTGCCAGCTCACGCCGGCAAAATGAGCAGTTCTTC; CDR3: CASSRRQNEQFF
V: TRBV3-1; D: TRBD2; size: many; J: TRBJ2-1; DNA: TGTGCCAGCAGCCAGGAAGGACTAGCGGGCTACAATGAGCAGTTCTTC; CDR3: CASSQEGLAGYNEQFF
V: TRBV6-1; D: .; size: .; J: TRBJ2-7; DNA: TGTGCCGGCAGAACGACAGGCTCCTACGAGCAGTACTTC; CDR3: CAGRTTGSYEQYF
V: TRBV7-2; D: TRBD1; size: few; J: TRBJ1-4; DNA: TGTGCCAGCAGCTTAATACAGGGGATCCCTAATGAAAAACTGTTTTTT; CDR3: CASSLIQGIPNEKLFF
V: TRBV4-1; D: TRBD2; size: .; J: TRBJ2-7; DNA: TGCGCCAGCAGCCTCGACGGGGGGGTGGGGTACGAGCAGTACTTC; CDR3: CASSLDGGVGYEQYF
V: TRBV4-3; D: TRBD1; size: .; J: TRBJ1-3; DNA: TGCGCCAGCAGCCAAGGTTCGGACAGGGGGCAGAACACCATATATTTT; CDR3: CASSQGSDRGQNTIYF
V: TRBV2; D: TRBD1; size: .; J: TRBJ1-2; DNA: TGTGCCACCCCCGGCGGGGGACAGATCTATGGCTACACCTTC; CDR3: CATPGGGQIYGYTF
V: TRBV11-2; D: .; size: many; J: TRBJ2-2; DNA: TGTGCCAGCCGATTTGCGAGAGTAACGGTCCGGGGACCCGGGGAGCTGTTTTTT; CDR3: CASRFARVTVRGPGELFF
V: TRBV18; D: TRBD2; size: many; J: TRBJ2-7; DNA: TGTGCCAGCTCACCAACGGCTAGCGGTGACTACGAGCAGTACTTC; CDR3: CASSPTASGDYEQYF
V: TRBV4-1; D: .; size: .; J: TRBJ2-5; DNA: TGCGCCAGCAGCCAAGGCAGGGCGGGTGAGACCCAGTACTTC; CDR3: CASSQGRAGETQYF